This T cell receptor beta chain was sequenced in a study of immune evolution from preneoplasia to lung adenocarcinoma. Findings and caveats of the study: Normal lung had the highest top T cell clone frequencies. Clonality was highest in normal lung, lower in later-stage lesions apparently.

Notes on this clone: Its specificity is unknown.

Using immunoSEQ multiplex PCR, the repertoire was profiled, and TCRdb retains in-frame clones only, with some absent. The table records approximately 4,200 clones, about four fifths of them present only once. Germline loops: CDR1 MGHRA, CDR2 YSYEKL. V was shortened by 4 bases and J by 2 bases, with 8 bases between the two germline ends. The CDR3 is made up of 13 amino acids. Patient tissue came from resections in Japan or China, 2014–2017. Two lung cancer pathologists independently confirmed each histologic diagnosis. This rearrangement joins TRBV4-1 to TRBJ1-1; no definite D call. Sequencing was carried out using FFPE adjacent normal lung tissue. The clonotype originates from an older person with lung adenocarcinoma. In nucleotides, the CDR3 is TGCGCCAGCAGCCCGACACCAAACACTGAAGCTTTCTTT. Protein sequence: CASSPTPNTEAFF.